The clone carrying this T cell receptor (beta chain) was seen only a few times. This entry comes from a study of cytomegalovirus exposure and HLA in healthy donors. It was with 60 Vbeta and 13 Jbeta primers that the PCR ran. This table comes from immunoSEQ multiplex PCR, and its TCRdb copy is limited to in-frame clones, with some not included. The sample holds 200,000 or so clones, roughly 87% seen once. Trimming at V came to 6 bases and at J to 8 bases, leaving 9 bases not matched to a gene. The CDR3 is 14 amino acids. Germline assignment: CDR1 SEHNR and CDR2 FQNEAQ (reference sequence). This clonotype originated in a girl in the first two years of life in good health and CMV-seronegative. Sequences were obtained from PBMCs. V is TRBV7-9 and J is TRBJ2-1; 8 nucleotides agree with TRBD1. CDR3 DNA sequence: TGTGCCAGCAGTTACGGACAGGGTGGAGATGAGCAGTTCTTC. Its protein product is CASSYGQGGDEQFF.